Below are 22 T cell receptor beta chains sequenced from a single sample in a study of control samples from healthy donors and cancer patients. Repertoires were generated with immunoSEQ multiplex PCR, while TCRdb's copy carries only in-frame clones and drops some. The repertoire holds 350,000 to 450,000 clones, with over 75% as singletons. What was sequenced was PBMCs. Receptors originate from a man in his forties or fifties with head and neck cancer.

The CDR3 protein is CASSQDYSGTDTQYF. CDR3 nucleotides: TGTGCCAGCAGCCAAGATTATAGCGGCACAGATACGCAGTATTTT. J is TRBJ2-3 and V is TRBV3-1 (or the pseudogene TRBV3-2), with D perhaps matching TRBD2 (5 bases). The germline gives CDR1 LGHDT, CDR2 YNNKEL (reference sequence). V was trimmed by 0 bases and J by 1 base, leaving 8 bases between them. The CDR3 spans 15 residues.

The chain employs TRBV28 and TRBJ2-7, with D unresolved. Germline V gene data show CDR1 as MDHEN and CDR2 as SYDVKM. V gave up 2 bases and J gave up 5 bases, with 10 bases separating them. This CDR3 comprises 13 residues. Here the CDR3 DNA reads TGTGCCAGCAGTTTAAGGTATCAACACGAGCAGTACTTC. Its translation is CASSLRYQHEQYF. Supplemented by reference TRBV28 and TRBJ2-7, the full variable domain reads DVKVTQSSRYLVKRTGEKVFLECVQDMDHENMFWYRQDPGLGLRLIYFSYDVKMKEKGDIPEGYSVSREKKERFSLILESASTNQTSMYLCASSLRYQHEQYFGPGTRLTVT.

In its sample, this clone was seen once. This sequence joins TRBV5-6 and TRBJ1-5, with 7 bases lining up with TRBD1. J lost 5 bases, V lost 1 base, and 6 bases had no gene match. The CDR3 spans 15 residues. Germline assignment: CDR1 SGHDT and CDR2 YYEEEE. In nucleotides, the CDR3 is TGTGCCAGCAGCTTGAGTGGGACAGAATATCAGCCCCAGCATTTT. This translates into CASSLSGTEYQPQHF.

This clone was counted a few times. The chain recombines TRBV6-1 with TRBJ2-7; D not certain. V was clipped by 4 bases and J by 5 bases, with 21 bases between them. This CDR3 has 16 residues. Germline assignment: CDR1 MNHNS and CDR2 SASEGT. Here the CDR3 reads CASSAMALGNSHEQYF. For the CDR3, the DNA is TGTGCCAGCAGTGCGATGGCGCTGGGGAACTCTCACGAGCAGTACTTC.

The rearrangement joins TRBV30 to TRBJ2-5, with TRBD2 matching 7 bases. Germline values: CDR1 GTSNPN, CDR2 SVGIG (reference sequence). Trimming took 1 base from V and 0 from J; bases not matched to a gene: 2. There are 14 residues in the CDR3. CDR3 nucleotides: TGTGCCTGGAGTGCGGGGGGAGACCAAGAGACCCAGTACTTC. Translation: CAWSAGGDQETQYF.

CDR3 protein: CASRENHGQPQHF. The CDR3 DNA is TGTGCCAGCAGAGAAAATCACGGTCAGCCCCAGCATTTT. This chain links TRBV12-3 or TRBV12-4 with TRBJ1-5; D is uncertain. Trimming removed 6 bases at V and 6 bases at J, with 12 bases between. The CDR3 contains 13 residues.

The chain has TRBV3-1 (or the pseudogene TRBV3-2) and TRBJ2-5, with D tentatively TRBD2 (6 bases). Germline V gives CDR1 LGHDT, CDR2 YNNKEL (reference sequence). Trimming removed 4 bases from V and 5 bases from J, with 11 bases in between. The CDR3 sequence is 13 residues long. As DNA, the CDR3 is TGTGCCAGCAGCCCGGGGGTTTACGAGACCCAGTACTTC. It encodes CASSPGVYETQYF.

Here the CDR3 reads CASSLRQGARDPHNEQFF. CDR3 sequence (DNA): TGCGCCAGCAGCCTGAGACAGGGCGCGAGGGACCCGCACAATGAGCAGTTCTTC. This rearrangement joins TRBV4-1 to TRBJ2-1, with 7 bases that match TRBD1. The CDR3 totals 18 residues. The V segment lost 4 bases and the J segment 5 bases; nucleotides outside the gene matches: 17. Germline CDR1 MGHRA, CDR2 YSYEKL.

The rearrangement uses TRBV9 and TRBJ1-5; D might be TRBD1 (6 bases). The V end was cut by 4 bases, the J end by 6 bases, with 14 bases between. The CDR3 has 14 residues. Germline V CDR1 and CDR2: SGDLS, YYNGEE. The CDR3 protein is CASSPRQASQPQHF. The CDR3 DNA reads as TGTGCCAGCAGCCCACGACAGGCAAGTCAGCCCCAGCATTTT.

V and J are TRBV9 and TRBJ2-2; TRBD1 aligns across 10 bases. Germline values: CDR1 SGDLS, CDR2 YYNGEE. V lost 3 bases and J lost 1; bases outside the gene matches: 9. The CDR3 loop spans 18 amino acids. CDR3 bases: TGTGCCAGCAGCGCCGGGGGACAGGGGATGGGGAACACCGGGGAGCTGTTTTTT. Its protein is CASSAGGQGMGNTGELFF. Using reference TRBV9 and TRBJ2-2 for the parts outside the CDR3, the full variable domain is DSGVTQTPKHLITATGQRVTLRCSPRSGDLSVYWYQQSLDQGLQFLIQYYNGEERAKGNILERFSAQQFPDLHSELNLSSLELGDSALYFCASSAGGQGMGNTGELFFGEGSRLTVL.

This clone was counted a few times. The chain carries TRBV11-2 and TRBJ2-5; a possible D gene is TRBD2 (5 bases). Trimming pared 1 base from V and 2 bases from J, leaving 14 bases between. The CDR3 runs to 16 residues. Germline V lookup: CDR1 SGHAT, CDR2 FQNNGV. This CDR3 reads CASSLVFDYRQETQYF. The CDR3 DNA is TGTGCCAGCAGCTTAGTTTTTGACTACCGGCAAGAGACCCAGTACTTC.

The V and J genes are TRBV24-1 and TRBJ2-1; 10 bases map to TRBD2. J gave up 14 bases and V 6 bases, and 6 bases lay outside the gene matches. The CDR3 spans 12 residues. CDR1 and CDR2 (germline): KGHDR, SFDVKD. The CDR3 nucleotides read TGTGCCACCAGTAGTAGCGGGAGGATAAAGTTCTTC. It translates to CATSSSGRIKFF.

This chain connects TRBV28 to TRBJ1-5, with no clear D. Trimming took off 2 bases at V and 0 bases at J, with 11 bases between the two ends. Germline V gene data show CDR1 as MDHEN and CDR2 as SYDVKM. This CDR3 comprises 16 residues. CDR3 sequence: CASSLARWNSNQPQHF. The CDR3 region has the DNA TGTGCCAGCAGTTTAGCCAGGTGGAATAGCAATCAGCCCCAGCATTTT.

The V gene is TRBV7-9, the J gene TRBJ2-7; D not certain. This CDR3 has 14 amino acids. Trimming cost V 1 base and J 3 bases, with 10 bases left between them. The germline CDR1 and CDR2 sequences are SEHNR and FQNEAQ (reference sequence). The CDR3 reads CASSLGQANYEQYF. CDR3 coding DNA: TGTGCCAGCAGCTTAGGGCAGGCCAACTACGAGCAGTACTTC.

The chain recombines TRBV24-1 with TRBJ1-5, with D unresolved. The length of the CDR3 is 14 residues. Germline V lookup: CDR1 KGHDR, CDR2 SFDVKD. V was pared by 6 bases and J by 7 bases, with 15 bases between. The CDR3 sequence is CATSPGKLWQPQHF. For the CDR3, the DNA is TGTGCCACCAGTCCCGGGAAGCTGTGGCAGCCCCAGCATTTT.

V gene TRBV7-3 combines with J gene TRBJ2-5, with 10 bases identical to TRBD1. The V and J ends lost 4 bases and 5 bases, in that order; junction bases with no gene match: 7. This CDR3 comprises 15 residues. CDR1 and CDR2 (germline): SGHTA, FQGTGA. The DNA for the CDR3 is TGTGCCAGCAGCTCGACAGGGGGCGGTTCGGAGACCCAGTACTTC. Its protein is CASSSTGGGSETQYF.

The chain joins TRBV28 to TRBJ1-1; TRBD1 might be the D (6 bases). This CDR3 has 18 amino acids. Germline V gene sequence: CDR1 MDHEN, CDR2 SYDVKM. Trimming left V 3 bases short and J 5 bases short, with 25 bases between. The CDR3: CASSFGGGGQGEWTEAFF. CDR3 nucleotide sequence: TGTGCCAGCAGTTTTGGTGGTGGGGGGCAGGGCGAATGGACTGAAGCTTTCTTT. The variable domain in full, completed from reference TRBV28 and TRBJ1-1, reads DVKVTQSSRYLVKRTGEKVFLECVQDMDHENMFWYRQDPGLGLRLIYFSYDVKMKEKGDIPEGYSVSREKKERFSLILESASTNQTSMYLCASSFGGGGQGEWTEAFFGQGTRLTVV.

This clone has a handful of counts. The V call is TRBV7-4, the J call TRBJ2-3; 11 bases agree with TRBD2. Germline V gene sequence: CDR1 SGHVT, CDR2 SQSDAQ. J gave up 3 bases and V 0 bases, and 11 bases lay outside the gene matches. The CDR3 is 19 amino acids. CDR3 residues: CASSLATSGRVDRTDTQYF. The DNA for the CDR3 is TGTGCCAGCAGCTTAGCAACTAGCGGGAGAGTAGATCGGACAGATACGCAGTATTTT.

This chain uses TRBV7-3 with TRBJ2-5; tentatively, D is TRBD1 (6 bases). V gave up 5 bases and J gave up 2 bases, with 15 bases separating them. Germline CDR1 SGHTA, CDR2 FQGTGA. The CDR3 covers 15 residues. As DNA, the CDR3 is TGTGCCAGCAGCCCCTCCCCCGGACAGCAAGAGACCCAGTACTTC. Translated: CASSPSPGQQETQYF.

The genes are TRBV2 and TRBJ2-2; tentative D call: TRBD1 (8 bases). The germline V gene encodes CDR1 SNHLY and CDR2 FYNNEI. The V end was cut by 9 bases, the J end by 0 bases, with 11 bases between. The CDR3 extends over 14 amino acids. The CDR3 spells CASTGGANTGELFF. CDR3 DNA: TGTGCCAGTACAGGGGGGGCGAACACCGGGGAGCTGTTTTTT.

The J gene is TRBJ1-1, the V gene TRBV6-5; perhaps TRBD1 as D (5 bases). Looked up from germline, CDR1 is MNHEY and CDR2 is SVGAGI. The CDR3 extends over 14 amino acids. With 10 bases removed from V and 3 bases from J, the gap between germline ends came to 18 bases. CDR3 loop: CATKAPMGDTEAFF. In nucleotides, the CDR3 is TGTGCCACAAAGGCTCCCATGGGGGACACTGAAGCTTTCTTT.

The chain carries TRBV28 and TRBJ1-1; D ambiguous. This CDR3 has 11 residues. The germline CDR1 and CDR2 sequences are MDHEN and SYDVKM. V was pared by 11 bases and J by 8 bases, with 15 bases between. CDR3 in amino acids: CASQEVREAFF. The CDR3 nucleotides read TGTGCCTCCCAAGAGGTACGGGAAGCTTTCTTT.